Presented here are 13 T cell receptor beta chains from one specimen sequenced in a study of radiotherapy plus CTLA-4 blockade in lung cancer. Produced via immunoSEQ multiplex PCR; TCRdb's table is partial and in-frame only. The data show under 40,000 clones, 70% seen once. The sample consisted of peripheral blood, taken from a patient treated with radiotherapy plus ipilimumab. These receptors were taken from a human donor with non-small cell lung cancer who had stable disease on radiotherapy plus ipilimumab.

The V call is TRBV7-2, the J call TRBJ1-1; D is unclear. The V gene lost 2 bases and the J gene lost 1 base, with 14 bases spanning the gap. The CDR3 is made up of 16 amino acids. Per the germline V gene, CDR1 is SGHTA and CDR2 is FQGNSA. The CDR3: CASSLSLVSGNTEAFF. DNA of the CDR3: TGTGCCAGCAGCTTAAGTCTAGTTTCAGGGAACACTGAAGCTTTCTTT.

This chain uses TRBV29-1 with TRBJ2-3; D gene uncertain. V was cut by 8 bases and J by 5 bases, with 20 bases left in between. The CDR3 has 14 residues. Germline values: CDR1 SQVTM, CDR2 ANQGSEA. CDR3 coding DNA: TGCAGCACCAGACCCTCCTACCCAGGAGATACGCAGTATTTT. As protein: CSTRPSYPGDTQYF.

The chain joins TRBV15 to TRBJ2-1, with D maybe TRBD2 (6 bases). The CDR3 has 14 residues. The germline V and J ends were trimmed by 6 bases and 3 bases, with 12 bases remaining between them. The germline V gene has CDR1 LNHNV and CDR2 YYDKDF (reference sequence). This CDR3 reads CATSRAGFYNEQFF. The CDR3 DNA follows: TGTGCCACCAGTCGGGCGGGATTCTACAATGAGCAGTTCTTC.

The rearrangement links TRBV6-1 to TRBJ2-3; 7 bases map to TRBD2. V lost 3 bases and J lost 3; bases outside the gene matches: 3. This CDR3 comprises 14 residues. Germline V lookup: CDR1 MNHNS, CDR2 SASEGT. The CDR3 here is CASSEGRVTDTQYF. The CDR3 nucleotides read TGTGCCAGCAGTGAGGGGAGGGTTACAGATACGCAGTATTTT.

The chain couples TRBV6-4 to TRBJ2-2; TRBD1 aligns across 7 bases. From germline, CDR1 is MRHNA and CDR2 SNTAGT. J was trimmed by 1 base and V by 4 bases; bases with no gene match: 3. This CDR3 region has 15 residues. CDR3 in amino acids: CASSANRGNTGELFF. In DNA form, the CDR3 reads TGTGCCAGCAGTGCCAACAGGGGGAACACCGGGGAGCTGTTTTTT.

The rearrangement uses TRBV7-3 and TRBJ2-7; perhaps D is TRBD1 or TRBD2 (5 bases each). Germline CDR1 reads SGHTA; CDR2 reads FQGTGA. V lost 5 bases to trimming and J lost 1 base, with 12 bases between them. This CDR3 has 14 residues. This chain's CDR3 is CASSRDRASYEQYF. CDR3 nucleotides: TGTGCCAGCAGCCGGGACCGGGCGTCCTACGAGCAGTACTTC.

The chain links TRBV11-3 to TRBJ2-5; no reliable D call. Germline lookup yields CDR1 SGHNT and CDR2 YENEEA. V was shortened by 2 bases and J by 7 bases, with 8 bases between the two germline ends. This CDR3 is built from 12 residues. CDR3 sequence (DNA): TGTGCCAGCAGCTTACCCCTGGGGACCCAGTACTTC. Protein product: CASSLPLGTQYF.

The V gene is TRBV19, the J gene TRBJ1-4; D gene ambiguous. V gave up 5 bases and J gave up 0 bases, with 7 bases separating them. The CDR3 loop spans 14 amino acids. Per the germline V gene, CDR1 is LNHDA and CDR2 is SQIVND (reference sequence). The CDR3, as DNA: TGTGCCAGTAGTCCTCGGACAACTAATGAAAAACTGTTTTTT. Protein: CASSPRTTNEKLFF.

V usage is TRBV2 and J usage is TRBJ1-5; TRBD1 aligns across 7 bases. J lost 3 bases, V lost 6 bases, and 14 bases had no gene match. The CDR3 extends over 17 amino acids. Germline-derived CDR1 and CDR2 are SNHLY and FYNNEI. The CDR3 region is CASRTDRQGAINQPQHF. In DNA form, the CDR3 reads TGTGCCAGCAGGACGGATCGACAGGGAGCGATCAATCAGCCCCAGCATTTT.

This clone was detected a few times. The rearrangement links TRBV7-2 to TRBJ2-5; D is possibly TRBD2 (6 bases). Trimming removed 1 base from V and 5 bases from J, with 11 bases in between. The CDR3 sequence is 14 residues long. Germline V lookup: CDR1 SGHTA, CDR2 FQGNSA. CDR3 protein: CASSLDTSQETQYF. The CDR3 DNA is TGTGCCAGCAGCTTAGATACTAGCCAGGAGACCCAGTACTTC.

This clone was found a few times. V and J are TRBV28 and TRBJ1-2; D gene unclear. This CDR3 is 13 amino acids long. The V end lost 6 bases, the J end lost 8 bases, and 16 bases lay between the germline ends. Germline V lookup: CDR1 MDHEN, CDR2 SYDVKM. Written as DNA, the CDR3 is TGTGCCAGCAGACGGACGGAGATGCGGGGCTACACCTTC. Translating gives CASRRTEMRGYTF.

The gene calls are TRBV25-1 and TRBJ1-5; D possibly corresponds to TRBD1 (5 bases). From germline, CDR1 is MGHDK and CDR2 SYGVNS. The CDR3 consists of 12 residues. The V gene lost 5 bases and the J gene lost 7 bases, with 9 bases spanning the gap. This chain's CDR3 is CASSLGGQPQHF. The CDR3 DNA sequence: TGTGCCAGCAGTCTGGGGGGGCAGCCCCAGCATTTT.

This clone has just one count. The rearrangement uses TRBV7-9 and TRBJ2-7, with D possibly being TRBD2 (5 bases). There are 13 residues in the CDR3. Germline-derived CDR1 and CDR2 are SEHNR and FQNEAQ (reference sequence). V was trimmed by 5 bases and J by 6 bases, leaving 14 bases between them. The CDR3: CASSLDSAGEQYF. As DNA, the CDR3 is TGTGCCAGCAGCCTAGACTCTGCGGGCGAGCAGTACTTC.